This T cell receptor beta chain emerged from a study of shared clonotypes between healthy human individuals. Notes on the study in general: Compared with memory subsets, naive subsets generally had larger estimated richness. The researchers took only blood, and tissue repertoires probably look different.

To note about this clone: Its antigen is unknown. The sample has other DNA sequences that encode this CDR3 too.

Germline V gene sequence: CDR1 LGHNA, CDR2 YSLEER. The CDR3 has 16 residues. V was pared by 0 bases and J by 4 bases, with 3 bases of the junction left unmatched. Several immunoSEQ 96-well plates shared each subset's DNA, each plate a replicate. Sequencing was performed with immunoSEQ multiplex PCR; in TCRdb, only in-frame clones are kept and a portion is missing. The sample lists about 2.1 million clones; about 93% were seen once. Naive CD8 cells, CD45RO-negative and positively selected for CCR7, excluded terminally differentiated effector memory CD45RA+ cells. The TCR comes from a man aged 18 to 30 in good health. Some clones in this sample may be carry-over from other donors' samples. The chain couples TRBV4-3 to TRBJ2-1; 10 bases are shared with TRBD1. The material sequenced was naive CD8+ T cells from PBMCs. The CDR3, as DNA: TGCGCCAGCAGCCAAGATCGACAGGGGGCGTACAATGAGCAGTTCTTC. Protein sequence: CASSQDRQGAYNEQFF.